The 29 T cell receptor beta chains reported below all come from one sample, sequenced in a study of blood T cell repertoires in COVID-19. The protocol was immunoSEQ multiplex PCR, while the TCRdb copy is restricted to in-frame clones and leaves out a portion. The sample records 400,000 or so clones, about 92% being singletons. Sequenced sample: PBMCs or T cells enriched from blood (not recorded which). These TCRs come from a man younger than 35 who had recovered from COVID-19.

This chain uses TRBV29-1 with TRBJ1-2, with D perhaps matching TRBD1 (5 bases). The CDR3 loop spans 11 amino acids. Germline lookup yields CDR1 SQVTM and CDR2 ANQGSEA. DNA of the CDR3: TGCGTCCTGGGGCAGGGTGGGGGCTACACCTTC. Translating it yields CVLGQGGGYTF.

The chain is built from TRBV12-3 or TRBV12-4 and TRBJ1-2; D perhaps matches TRBD1 (5 bases). V was trimmed by 9 bases and J by 5 bases, leaving 16 bases between them. The CDR3 sequence is 13 residues long. The chain's CDR3 is CASGPQGTYGYTF. As DNA, the CDR3 is TGTGCCAGTGGCCCCCAGGGAACATATGGCTACACCTTC.

This clone appeared once. The genes are TRBV9 and TRBJ2-5, with a possible D match to TRBD2 (5 bases). The V gene lost 0 bases and the J gene lost 1 base, with 7 bases spanning the gap. The CDR3 has 14 amino acids. Germline CDR1 reads SGDLS; CDR2 reads YYNGEE. CDR3 bases: TGTGCCAGCAGCGTAGCGGGGAGCCAAGAGACCCAGTACTTC. This encodes CASSVAGSQETQYF.

V is TRBV9 and J is TRBJ2-1; 8 positions match TRBD2. J was trimmed by 7 bases and V by 4 bases; bases with no gene match: 10. The CDR3 is 15 residues long. Germline CDR1 reads SGDLS; CDR2 reads YYNGEE. The CDR3 bases are TGTGCCAGCAGCCCCGGGACTAGGTATTATAATGAGCAGTTCTTC. As protein: CASSPGTRYYNEQFF.

In nucleotides, the CDR3 is TGTGCCAGCAGCTTCCCAGGGGTGGAGACCCAGTACTTC. It translates to CASSFPGVETQYF. The chain has TRBV5-4 and TRBJ2-5; D perhaps matches TRBD1 (6 bases). Looked up from germline, CDR1 is SGHNT and CDR2 is YYREEE (reference sequence). V shed 2 bases and J shed 5 bases, with 10 bases lying between them. The CDR3 contains 13 residues.

This sequence joins TRBV11-2 and TRBJ2-1, with 9 bases identical to TRBD1. V was pared by 6 bases and J by 7 bases, with 16 bases of the junction left unmatched. Germline V lookup: CDR1 SGHAT, CDR2 FQNNGV. There are 17 residues in the CDR3. The CDR3 protein is CASRNPGTGLGRNEQFF. The CDR3 DNA reads as TGTGCCAGCAGAAATCCCGGGACAGGGTTGGGGAGGAATGAGCAGTTCTTC.

This chain links TRBV3-1 (or the pseudogene TRBV3-2) with TRBJ1-1; D ambiguous. The CDR3 totals 15 residues. V lost 1 base, J lost 8 bases, and 17 bases lay in between. Germline CDR1 LGHDT, CDR2 YNNKEL (reference sequence). The CDR3 DNA is TGTGCCAGCAGCCAAGGATCTGTAGGGAGGTCAGAAGCTTTCTTT. Translated, it gives CASSQGSVGRSEAFF.

The rearrangement joins TRBV11-2 to TRBJ2-7; possibly TRBD1 for D (6 bases). The CDR3 is 14 amino acids. Per germline, CDR1 SGHAT and CDR2 FQNNGV. The V and J ends lost 8 bases and 0 bases respectively, with 14 bases between them. CDR3 sequence reads: CASGNQGYSYEQYF. As DNA, the CDR3 is TGTGCCAGCGGAAACCAGGGGTACTCCTACGAGCAGTACTTC.

The V and J genes are TRBV5-1 and TRBJ1-2; D is unclear. The CDR3 loop spans 14 amino acids. V was pared by 2 bases and J by 5 bases, with 13 bases between. Germline loops: CDR1 SGHRS, CDR2 YFSETQ. The CDR3 nucleotides read TGCGCCAGCAGCTTTGGCCCGTCGGGATATGGCTACACCTTC. Translation: CASSFGPSGYGYTF.

V is TRBV7-9 and J is TRBJ2-3, with TRBD2 identical over 13 bases. CDR1 SEHNR and CDR2 FQNEAQ come from the germline V gene (reference sequence). V was pared by 4 bases and J by 5 bases, with 9 bases of the junction left unmatched. There are 17 residues in the CDR3. The CDR3, as DNA: TGTGCCAGCAGCTGGACTAGCGGGAGCGAATTTTTAGATACGCAGTATTTT. It specifies CASSWTSGSEFLDTQYF.

V is TRBV24-1 and J is TRBJ1-5; 9 nucleotides match TRBD1. Germline CDR1 KGHDR, CDR2 SFDVKD. The CDR3 has 17 amino acids. V was clipped by 5 bases and J by 7 bases; unmatched bases: 14. The CDR3 region has the DNA TGTGCCACCAGTGCCCTACGAGGGGACAGGGTTGAGCAGCCCCAGCATTTT. Its translation is CATSALRGDRVEQPQHF.

V usage is TRBV4-1 and J usage is TRBJ1-2; a weak D match, TRBD1 (6 bases). This CDR3 region has 13 residues. Trimming left V 0 bases short and J 9 bases short, with 11 bases between. Germline V gene lookup returns CDR1 MGHRA and CDR2 YSYEKL. CDR3 amino acids: CASSQEGGGSYTF. CDR3 in DNA: TGCGCCAGCAGCCAAGAAGGGGGGGGTAGCTACACCTTC.

The chain has TRBV19 and TRBJ1-1; TRBD1 is a possible D gene (6 bases). In germline, CDR1 is LNHDA, CDR2 SQIVND (reference sequence). The CDR3 consists of 11 residues. V lost 8 bases and J 6 bases, leaving 10 bases between the germline ends. CDR3 sequence: CASGGAPEAFF. The CDR3, as DNA: TGTGCCAGTGGGGGGGCCCCTGAAGCTTTCTTT.

V and J are TRBV28 and TRBJ1-6; the match to TRBD1 covers 8 bases. Germline trimming cut 2 bases from V and 10 bases from J; bases unmatched to any gene: 4. This CDR3 has 14 amino acids. Germline assignment: CDR1 MDHEN and CDR2 SYDVKM. The CDR3: CASSLVQGGSPLHF. CDR3 sequence (DNA): TGTGCCAGCAGTTTAGTACAGGGGGGATCACCCCTCCACTTT.

The table lists this clone with a count of one. The chain carries TRBV19 and TRBJ1-1, with D hard to call. Looked up from germline, CDR1 is LNHDA and CDR2 is SQIVND (reference sequence). Trimming pared 5 bases from V and 7 bases from J, leaving 11 bases between. CDR3 length: 12 amino acids. The CDR3 DNA reads as TGTGCCAGTAGTTCCCTCACCTATGAAGCTTTCTTT. Protein sequence: CASSSLTYEAFF.

The genes are TRBV21-1 and TRBJ2-4; the DNA was not compared with TRBD2, the D call given in the table. TRBV21-1 is a known pseudogene. CDR3 length: 14 amino acids. CDR3 nucleotide sequence: TGTGCCACAAGACACGGACTAGCCAAAAACATTCAGTACTTC. It specifies CATRHGLAKNIQYF.

The chain uses TRBV7-9 and TRBJ2-3, with 13 bases aligning to TRBD2. The CDR3 loop spans 17 amino acids. The germline gives CDR1 SEHNR, CDR2 FQNEAQ (reference sequence). Trimming took 5 bases from V and 4 from J; bases not matched to a gene: 9. As DNA, the CDR3 is TGTGCCAGCAGCATAGGGACTAGCGGGAACAGGGCAGATACGCAGTATTTT. Protein sequence: CASSIGTSGNRADTQYF.

The chain links TRBV11-3 to TRBJ1-6; D is perhaps TRBD1 (6 bases). Trimming stripped 0 bases from V and 13 bases from J, with 13 bases between. The germline CDR1 and CDR2 sequences are SGHNT and YENEEA. There are 14 residues in the CDR3. The CDR3 is CASSLDRGARPLHF. For the CDR3, the DNA is TGTGCCAGCAGCTTAGATCGGGGGGCGCGCCCCCTCCACTTT.

This CDR3 reads CASSPNRAWNTEAFF. The CDR3 DNA reads as TGTGCCAGCAGCCCAAACAGGGCATGGAACACTGAAGCTTTCTTT. This chain connects TRBV11-2 to TRBJ1-1; a weak D match, TRBD1 (6 bases). Germline V gene sequence: CDR1 SGHAT, CDR2 FQNNGV. CDR3 size: 15 residues. V lost 5 bases and J lost 1, with 14 bases in between. Based on the CDR3 plus reference TRBV11-2 and TRBJ1-1, the full variable domain is EAGVAQSPRYKIIEKRQSVAFWCNPISGHATLYWYQQILGQGPKLLIQFQNNGVVDDSQLPKDRFSAERLKGVDSTLKIQPAKLEDSAVYLCASSPNRAWNTEAFFGQGTRLTVV.

This clone was seen a single time. The rearrangement links TRBV5-8 to TRBJ2-1; D is undetermined. Germline V gene data show CDR1 as SGHTS and CDR2 as YDEGEE. Trimming stripped 2 bases from V and 5 bases from J, with 20 bases between. The CDR3 is made up of 17 amino acids. CDR3 residues: CASSFHRLLGSDNEQFF. The CDR3 DNA sequence: TGTGCCAGCAGCTTCCATCGACTCCTAGGTTCCGACAATGAGCAGTTCTTC.

The chain joins TRBV6-6 to TRBJ1-2; perhaps TRBD1 as D (6 bases). Trimming removed 0 bases at V and 6 bases at J, with 8 bases between. The CDR3 is 13 residues long. From germline, CDR1 is MNHNY and CDR2 SVGAGI (reference sequence). The CDR3 here is CASSYSAGDGYTF. In DNA form, the CDR3 reads TGTGCCAGCAGTTACTCCGCAGGGGATGGCTACACCTTC.

The V and J genes are TRBV19 and TRBJ1-4; tentative D call: TRBD1 (6 bases). This CDR3 spans 15 amino acids. V was trimmed by 6 bases and J by 0 bases, leaving 11 bases between them. Germline V gives CDR1 LNHDA, CDR2 SQIVND (reference sequence). The CDR3 DNA sequence: TGTGCCAGTAGCCCCCAGGGGTCAACTAATGAAAAACTGTTTTTT. This encodes CASSPQGSTNEKLFF.

The chain uses TRBV7-8 and TRBJ1-2; TRBD1 might be the D (5 bases). The CDR3 runs 14 residues. Trimming removed 1 base at V and 4 bases at J, with 10 bases between. Germline loops: CDR1 SGHVS, CDR2 FQNEAQ. CDR3 DNA: TGTGCCAGCAGCTTAGGGGGCTCGGTCTATGGCTACACCTTC. Translated: CASSLGGSVYGYTF. The whole variable domain, filled in from reference TRBV7-8 and TRBJ1-2, reads GAGVSQSPRYKVAKRGQDVALRCDPISGHVSLFWYQQALGQGPEFLTYFQNEAQLDKSGLPSDRFFAERPEGSVSTLKIQRTQQEDSAVYLCASSLGGSVYGYTFGSGTRLTVV.

This chain uses TRBV6-1 with TRBJ1-5; 7 positions agree with TRBD1. CDR1 and CDR2 (germline): MNHNS, SASEGT. V was clipped by 3 bases and J by 6 bases; unmatched bases: 14. The CDR3 length is 17 residues. CDR3 amino acids: CASSDTSLGGQVQPQHF. The CDR3 nucleotides read TGTGCCAGCAGTGATACCTCCCTAGGGGGCCAAGTTCAGCCCCAGCATTTT.

The CDR3: CSVVGLRGKRAGYTF. The CDR3 bases are TGCAGCGTTGTAGGTCTTCGGGGGAAACGGGCGGGCTACACCTTC. The chain links TRBV29-1 to TRBJ1-2; D is possibly TRBD1 (5 bases). Germline CDR1 reads SQVTM; CDR2 reads ANQGSEA. CDR3 length equals 15 residues. Trimming took 4 bases from V and 8 from J, leaving 23 bases between them.

The chain couples TRBV2 to TRBJ1-2; 7 bases fit TRBD1. Germline V gives CDR1 SNHLY, CDR2 FYNNEI. The junction had 6 bases not matched to a gene; V was cut back by 5 bases and J by 6 bases. This CDR3 region has 13 residues. This chain's CDR3 is CASSTLTGNGYTF. CDR3 nucleotide sequence: TGTGCCAGCAGTACCCTGACAGGGAATGGCTACACCTTC.

The chain couples TRBV12-3 or TRBV12-4 to TRBJ1-2, with D unresolved. Trimming took off 5 bases at V and 8 bases at J, with 9 bases between the two ends. The length of the CDR3 is 11 residues. The CDR3 nucleotides are TGTGCCAGCAGTGTTCCCGGGGGCTACACCTTC. As protein: CASSVPGGYTF.

The chain uses TRBV2 and TRBJ2-7, with 9 bases identical to TRBD2. The CDR3 has 12 residues. The germline V gene encodes CDR1 SNHLY and CDR2 FYNNEI. Trimming took 7 bases from V and 4 from J; bases not matched to a gene: 2. CDR3 sequence reads: CASMAGGYEQYF. CDR3 DNA: TGTGCCAGCATGGCGGGGGGGTACGAGCAGTACTTC.

This chain links TRBV27 with TRBJ2-5; 12 bases are a match to TRBD1. The V gene end was trimmed by 6 bases and the J gene end by 5 bases; junction bases not matched to a gene: 7. The CDR3 spans 15 residues. CDR1 MNHEY and CDR2 SMNVEV come from the germline V gene (reference sequence). The CDR3 reads CASSLGQGAWETQYF. The CDR3 DNA is TGTGCCAGCAGCTTGGGACAGGGGGCATGGGAGACCCAGTACTTC.